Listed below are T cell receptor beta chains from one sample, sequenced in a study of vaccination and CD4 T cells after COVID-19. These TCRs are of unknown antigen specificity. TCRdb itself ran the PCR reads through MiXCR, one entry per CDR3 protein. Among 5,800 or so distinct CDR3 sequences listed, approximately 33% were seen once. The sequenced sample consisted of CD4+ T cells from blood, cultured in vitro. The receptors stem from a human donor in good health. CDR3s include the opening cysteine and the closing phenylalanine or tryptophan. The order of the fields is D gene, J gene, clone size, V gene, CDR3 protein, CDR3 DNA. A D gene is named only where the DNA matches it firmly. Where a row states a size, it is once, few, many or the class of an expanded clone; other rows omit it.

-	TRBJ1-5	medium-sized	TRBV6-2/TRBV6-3	CASSYGPGNQPQHF	TGTGCCAGCAGTTACGGTCCAGGGAATCAGCCCCAGCATTTT
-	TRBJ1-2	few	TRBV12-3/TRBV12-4	CASSLDSGFGGYTF	TGTGCCAGCAGTTTAGACTCAGGGTTTGGTGGCTACACCTTC
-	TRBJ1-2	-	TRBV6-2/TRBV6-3	CASRGTATGGYTF	TGTGCCAGCAGAGGGACCGCTACTGGGGGCTACACCTTC
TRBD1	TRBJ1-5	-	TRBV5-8	CASSPRQGVVYQPQHF	TGTGCCAGCAGCCCCAGACAGGGGGTGGTGTATCAGCCCCAGCATTTT
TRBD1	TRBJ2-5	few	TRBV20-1	CSAERTGATQETQYF	TGCAGTGCTGAGCGGACAGGGGCAACCCAAGAGACCCAGTACTTC
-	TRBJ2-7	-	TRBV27	CASSSSLGALTYEQYF	TGTGCCAGCAGCTCATCCCTAGGGGCCCTCACCTACGAGCAGTACTTC
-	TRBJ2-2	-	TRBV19	CASSIVRGTNTGELFF	TGTGCCAGTAGTATAGTTCGGGGCACGAACACCGGGGAGCTGTTTTTT
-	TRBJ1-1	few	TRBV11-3	CAGTEAFF	TGTGCGGGGACTGAAGCTTTCTTT
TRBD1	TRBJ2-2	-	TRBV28	CASSLPGGKLAGELFF	TGTGCCAGCAGCCTCCCAGGGGGCAAGTTAGCCGGGGAGCTGTTTTTT
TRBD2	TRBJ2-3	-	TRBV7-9	CASSLGTSGSTDTQYF	TGTGCCAGCAGCTTAGGGACTAGCGGAAGCACAGATACGCAGTATTTT
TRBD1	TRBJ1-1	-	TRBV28	CASSSRTGNTEAFF	TGTGCCAGCAGTTCAAGGACAGGGAACACTGAAGCTTTCTTT